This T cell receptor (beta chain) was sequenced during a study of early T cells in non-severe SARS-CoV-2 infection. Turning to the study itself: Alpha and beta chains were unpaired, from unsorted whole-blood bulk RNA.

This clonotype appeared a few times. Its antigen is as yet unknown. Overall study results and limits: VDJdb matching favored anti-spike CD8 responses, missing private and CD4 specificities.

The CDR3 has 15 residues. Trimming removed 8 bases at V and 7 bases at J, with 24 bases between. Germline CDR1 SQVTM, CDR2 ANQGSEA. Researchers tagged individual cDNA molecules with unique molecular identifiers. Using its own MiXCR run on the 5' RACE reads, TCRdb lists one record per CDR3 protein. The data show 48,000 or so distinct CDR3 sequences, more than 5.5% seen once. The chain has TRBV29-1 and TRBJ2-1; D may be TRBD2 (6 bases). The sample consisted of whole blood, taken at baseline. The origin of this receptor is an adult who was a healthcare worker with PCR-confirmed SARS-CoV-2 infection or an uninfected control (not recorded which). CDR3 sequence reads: CSSDALALRGNEQFF. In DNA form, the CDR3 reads TGCAGCTCCGACGCGCTAGCGCTCCGGGGTAATGAGCAGTTCTTC.